The T cell receptor beta chain under discussion was sequenced for a study of vaccination effects on CD4 cells after COVID-19. This clone came up a few times. The antigen is unknown. Germline assignment: CDR1 SGHNT and CDR2 YYREEE (reference sequence). The CDR3 has 15 amino acids. Trimming pared 1 base from V and 0 bases from J, leaving 8 bases between. ViraFEST used viral peptide pools to expand antigen-specific CD4+ T cells before sequencing. Cultured cells yielded isolated CD4+ T cells after around 10 days. Of the BNT162b2 and mRNA-1273 vaccines, participants received two doses of one or the other. The authors exchanged half the medium for IL-2 medium on days 3 and 7. Study-level points and caveats: Early timepoints after infection were absent, and convalescent patients were few in the study.

Generated by immunoSEQ multiplex PCR, the TCRdb table keeps only in-frame clones and is missing some. The sample records about 27,000 clones, 83% being singletons. This sequence originates from a human donor who received a COVID-19 vaccine. Some clones in this sample may be carry-over from other donors' samples. Sequencing used CD4+ T cells from PBMCs cultured with HCoV-NL63 spike peptides, obtained after COVID-19 vaccination. The chain joins TRBV5-4 to TRBJ2-1, with no clear D. CDR3: CASSLRRSSYNEQFF. The CDR3 DNA sequence: TGTGCCAGCAGCTTGCGCAGGAGCTCCTACAATGAGCAGTTCTTC. The full variable domain, its missing parts supplied by reference TRBV5-4 and TRBJ2-1, is ETGVTQSPTHLIKTRGQQVTLRCSSQSGHNTVSWYQQALGQGPQFIFQYYREEENGRGNFPPRFSGLQFPNYSSELNVNALELDDSALYLCASSLRRSSYNEQFFGPGTRLTVL.